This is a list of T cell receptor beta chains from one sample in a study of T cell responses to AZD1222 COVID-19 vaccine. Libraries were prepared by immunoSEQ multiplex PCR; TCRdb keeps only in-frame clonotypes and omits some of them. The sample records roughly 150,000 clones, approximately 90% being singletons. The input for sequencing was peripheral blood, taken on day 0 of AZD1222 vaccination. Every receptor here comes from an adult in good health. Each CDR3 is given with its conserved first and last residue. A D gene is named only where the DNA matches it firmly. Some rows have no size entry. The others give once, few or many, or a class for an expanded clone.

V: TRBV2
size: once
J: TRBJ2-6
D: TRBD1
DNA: TGTGCCAGCAGTGTGGAGGATGGGACAGGGTCCATAAGGGCAGCTGGGGCCAACGTCCTGACTTTC
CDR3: CASSVEDGTGSIRAAGANVLTF

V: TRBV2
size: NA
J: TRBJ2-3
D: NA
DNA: TGTGCCAGCAGCTGGGGGAAACGCACAGATACGCAGTATTTT
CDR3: CASSWGKRTDTQYF

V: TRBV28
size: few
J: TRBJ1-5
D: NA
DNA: TGTGCCAGCACCAGCTCGGGACTATTCCTGCCCCAGCATTTT
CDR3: CASTSSGLFLPQHF

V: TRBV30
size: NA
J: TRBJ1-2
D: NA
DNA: TGTGCCTGGAGACCAAAAGCCAACTATGGCTACACCTTC
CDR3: CAWRPKANYGYTF

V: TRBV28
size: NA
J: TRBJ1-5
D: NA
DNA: TGTGCCAGCAGTTCCCGAGACAGGTATCAGCCCCAGCATTTT
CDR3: CASSSRDRYQPQHF

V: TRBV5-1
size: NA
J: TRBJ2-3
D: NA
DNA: TGCGCCAGCAGCTTGGAGGGCCTCCCCACAGATACGCAGTATTTT
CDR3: CASSLEGLPTDTQYF

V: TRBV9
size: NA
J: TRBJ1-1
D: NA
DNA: TGTGCCAGCAGCGTACACCCAAAACAGGGAACTGAAGCTTTCTTT
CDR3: CASSVHPKQGTEAFF

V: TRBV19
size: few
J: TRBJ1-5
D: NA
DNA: TGTGCCAGTAGTGGCGGACCCTATCAGCCCCAGCATTTT
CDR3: CASSGGPYQPQHF

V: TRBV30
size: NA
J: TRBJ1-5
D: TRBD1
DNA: TGTGCCTGGAGTGGGGGACAGTTGAATCAGCCCCAGCATTTT
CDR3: CAWSGGQLNQPQHF

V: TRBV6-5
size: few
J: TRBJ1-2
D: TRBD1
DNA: TGTGCCAGCAGCCCCGGGACAGGGGGCGCGGTTGGCTACACCTTC
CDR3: CASSPGTGGAVGYTF

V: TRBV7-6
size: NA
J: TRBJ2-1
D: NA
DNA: TGTGCCAGCAGCTTAGATCCAACGGGGAGGCAGTTCTTC
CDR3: CASSLDPTGRQFF

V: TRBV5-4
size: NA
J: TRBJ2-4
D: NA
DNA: TGTGCCAGCAGCGACGATCCAGCCAAAAACATTCAGTACTTC
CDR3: CASSDDPAKNIQYF

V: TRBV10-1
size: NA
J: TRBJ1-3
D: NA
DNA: TGCGCCAGCAGTGAGTCCGGCGGATCTGGAAACACCATATATTTT
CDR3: CASSESGGSGNTIYF

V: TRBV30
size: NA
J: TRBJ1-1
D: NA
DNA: TGTGCCTGGAGTGTTAAGGGGTTCGCTGAAGCTTTCTTT
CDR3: CAWSVKGFAEAFF

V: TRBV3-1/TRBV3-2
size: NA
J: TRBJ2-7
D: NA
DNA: TGTGCCAGCAGCCTAAGACAGGCGCGCGAGCAGTACTTC
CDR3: CASSLRQAREQYF

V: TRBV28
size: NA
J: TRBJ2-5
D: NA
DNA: TGTGCCAGCAGCCACAAAGAGACCCAGTACTTC
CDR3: CASSHKETQYF

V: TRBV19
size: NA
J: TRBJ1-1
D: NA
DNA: TGTGCCAGCCACCAAGCCACTGAAGCTTTCTTT
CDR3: CASHQATEAFF

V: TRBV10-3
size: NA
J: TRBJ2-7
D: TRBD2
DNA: TGTGCCATCAGAAGCGGGAGTAGTTACGAGCAGTACTTC
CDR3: CAIRSGSSYEQYF

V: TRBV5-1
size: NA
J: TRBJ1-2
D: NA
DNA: TGCGCCAGCAGCTTGGGGCCTCGAGCTAACTATGGCTACACCTTC
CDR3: CASSLGPRANYGYTF

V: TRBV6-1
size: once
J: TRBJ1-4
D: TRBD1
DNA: TGTGCCAGCAGTGGAAACCCCGGGACAGATAATGAAAAACTGTTTTTT
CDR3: CASSGNPGTDNEKLFF

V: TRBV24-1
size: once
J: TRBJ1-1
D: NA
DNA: TGTGCCACGGAGAACACTGAAGCTTTCTTT
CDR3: CATENTEAFF

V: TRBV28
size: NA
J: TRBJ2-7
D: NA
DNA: TGTGCCAGCAGCCTCGTCGACTACGAGCAGTACTTC
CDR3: CASSLVDYEQYF

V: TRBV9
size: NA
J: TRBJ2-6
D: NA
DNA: TGTGCCAGCAGCGTAGAGGCAGTCCCCGTCTCTGGGGCCAACGTCCTGACTTTC
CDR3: CASSVEAVPVSGANVLTF

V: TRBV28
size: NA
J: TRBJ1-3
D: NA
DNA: TGTGCCAGCAGTTTATATCGCGGGGGCACTAAAAGAAACACCATATATTTT
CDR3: CASSLYRGGTKRNTIYF

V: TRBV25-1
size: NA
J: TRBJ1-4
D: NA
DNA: TGTGCCAGCAGTGCTAGGGTGAATGAAAAACTGTTTTTT
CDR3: CASSARVNEKLFF

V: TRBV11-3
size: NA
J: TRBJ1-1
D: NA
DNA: TGTGCCAGCAGCTTAGGAGGGTCGGTCACTGAAGCTTTCTTT
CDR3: CASSLGGSVTEAFF

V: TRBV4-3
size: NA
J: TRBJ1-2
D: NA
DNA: TGCGCCAGCAGCCATGTGGGGGGCAGAACTAACTATGGCTACACCTTC
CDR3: CASSHVGGRTNYGYTF

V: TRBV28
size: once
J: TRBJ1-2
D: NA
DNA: TGTGCCAGCAGTTCCTCCGCGGCGGGGACTACTGGCTACACCTTC
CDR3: CASSSSAAGTTGYTF

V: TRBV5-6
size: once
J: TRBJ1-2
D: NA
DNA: TGTGCCAGCAGCTCGACAGATATCTATGGCTACACCTTC
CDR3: CASSSTDIYGYTF

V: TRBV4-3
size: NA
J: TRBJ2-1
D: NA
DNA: TGCGCCAGCAGCCAAGATCGGGTACAGGGTTACGGGGTCAGGGAGCAGTTCTTC
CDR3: CASSQDRVQGYGVREQFF

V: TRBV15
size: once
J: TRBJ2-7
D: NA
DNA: TGTGCCACCAGTCCACCAGAGCTCTCCTACGAGCAGTACTTC
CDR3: CATSPPELSYEQYF

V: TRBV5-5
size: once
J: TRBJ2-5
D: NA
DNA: TGTGCCAGCAGCTTGGGGCTACAAGAGACCCAGTACTTC
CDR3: CASSLGLQETQYF

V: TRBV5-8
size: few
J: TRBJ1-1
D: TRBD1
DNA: TGTGCCAGCAGCCTGGGACAGACGAACACTGAAGCTTTCTTT
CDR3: CASSLGQTNTEAFF

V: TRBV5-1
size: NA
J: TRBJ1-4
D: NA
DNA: TGCGCCAGCGGTGAGGGACCGGGTAATGAAAAACTGTTTTTT
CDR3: CASGEGPGNEKLFF

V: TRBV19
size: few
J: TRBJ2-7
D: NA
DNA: TGTGCCAGTAGTAAGGCAGTAAATTACGAGCAGTACTTC
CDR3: CASSKAVNYEQYF

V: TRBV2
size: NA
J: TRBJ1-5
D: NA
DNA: TGTGCCAGCAGGCAGGGTTCGGGTCGAGATCAGCCCCAGCATTTT
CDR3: CASRQGSGRDQPQHF

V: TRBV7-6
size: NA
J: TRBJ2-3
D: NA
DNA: TGTGCCAGCAGTCCGGGGTGGGGGATAACAGATACGCAGTATTTT
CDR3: CASSPGWGITDTQYF

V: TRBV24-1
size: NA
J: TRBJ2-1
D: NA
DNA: TGTGCCACCAGTGTTCGGGACAAACTTTACAATGAGCAGTTCTTC
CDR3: CATSVRDKLYNEQFF

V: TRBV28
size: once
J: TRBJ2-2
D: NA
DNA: TGTGCCAGCAGTGCATACACCGGGGAGCTGTTTTTT
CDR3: CASSAYTGELFF

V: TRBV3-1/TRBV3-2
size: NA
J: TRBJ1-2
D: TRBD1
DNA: TGTGCCAGCAGCCTCGTACCAGGGGGCGCGGAGGGCTACACCTTC
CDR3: CASSLVPGGAEGYTF

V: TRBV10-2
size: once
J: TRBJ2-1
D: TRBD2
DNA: TGCGCCAGCAGTGAGTGGGGCGGGGGGGGCTATGAGCAGTTCTTC
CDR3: CASSEWGGGGYEQFF

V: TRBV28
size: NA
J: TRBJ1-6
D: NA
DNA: TGTGCCAGCAGTTTGGGTAATTCACCCCTCCACTTT
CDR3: CASSLGNSPLHF

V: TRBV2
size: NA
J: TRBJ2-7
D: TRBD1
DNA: TGTGCCAGCCAAAATCGGGACAGGGGGGCTTATGAGCAGTACTTC
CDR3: CASQNRDRGAYEQYF

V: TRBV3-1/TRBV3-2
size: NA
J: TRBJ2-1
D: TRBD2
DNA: TGTGCCAGCAGCCAACGCGTTACTAGCGGGGGCCACAATGAGCAGTTCTTC
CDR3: CASSQRVTSGGHNEQFF

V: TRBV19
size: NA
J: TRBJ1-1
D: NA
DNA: TGTGCCAACCGAGGGGCCATGAACACTGAAGCTTTCTTT
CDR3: CANRGAMNTEAFF